This T cell receptor (beta chain) stems from a study of memory CD4+ T cells and cytomegalovirus serostatus. CDR3 length equals 15 residues. V lost 2 bases and J 3 bases, leaving 14 bases between the germline ends. Germline V gene lookup returns CDR1 KGHSH and CDR2 LQKENI. Single viable CD3+CD4+CD8-CD45RO+ cells were sorted as the memory CD4+ T cells. The data were produced by immunoSEQ multiplex PCR, yet TCRdb's version contains in-frame clones alone and is incomplete. The table shows 20,000 to 30,000 clones, with 70% to 85% occurring only once. The TCR sequence derives from an adult in good health and CMV-seronegative. The rearrangement joins TRBV18 to TRBJ2-7, with TRBD2 as a possible D gene (6 bases). Sequences were obtained from memory CD4+ T cells from blood. CDR3 protein: CASSPGIADNYEQYF. The CDR3 DNA follows: TGTGCCAGCTCACCAGGGATAGCGGATAACTACGAGCAGTACTTC.